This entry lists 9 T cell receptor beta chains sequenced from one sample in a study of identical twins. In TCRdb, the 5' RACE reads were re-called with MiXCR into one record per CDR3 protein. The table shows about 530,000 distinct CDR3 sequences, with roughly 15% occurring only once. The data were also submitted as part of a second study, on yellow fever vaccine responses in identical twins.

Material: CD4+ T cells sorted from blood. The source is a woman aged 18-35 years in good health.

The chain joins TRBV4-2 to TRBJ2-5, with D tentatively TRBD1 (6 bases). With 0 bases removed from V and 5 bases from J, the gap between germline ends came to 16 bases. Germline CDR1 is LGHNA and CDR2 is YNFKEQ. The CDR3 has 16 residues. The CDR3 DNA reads TGTGCCAGCAGCCAAGATGGCCAGGGAAGGGGGGAGACCCAGTACTTC. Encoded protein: CASSQDGQGRGETQYF.

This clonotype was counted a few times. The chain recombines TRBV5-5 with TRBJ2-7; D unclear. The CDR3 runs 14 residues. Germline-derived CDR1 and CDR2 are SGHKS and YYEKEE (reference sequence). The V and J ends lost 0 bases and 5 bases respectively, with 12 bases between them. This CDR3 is CASSLAVGSHEQYV. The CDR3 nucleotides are TGTGCCAGCAGCTTGGCCGTGGGGTCCCACGAGCAGTACGTC.

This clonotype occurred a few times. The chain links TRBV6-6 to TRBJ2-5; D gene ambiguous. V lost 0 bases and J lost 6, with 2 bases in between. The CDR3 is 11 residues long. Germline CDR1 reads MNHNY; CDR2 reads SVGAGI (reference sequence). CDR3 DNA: TGTGCCAGCAGTTACTCTCAGACCCAGTACTTC. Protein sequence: CASSYSQTQYF.

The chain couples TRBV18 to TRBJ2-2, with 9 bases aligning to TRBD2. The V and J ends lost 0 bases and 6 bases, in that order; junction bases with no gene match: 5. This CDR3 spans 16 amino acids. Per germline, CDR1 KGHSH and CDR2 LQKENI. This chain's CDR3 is CASSPPSLAGAGELFF. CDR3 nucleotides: TGTGCCAGCTCACCACCGTCACTAGCGGGCGCCGGGGAGCTGTTTTTT.

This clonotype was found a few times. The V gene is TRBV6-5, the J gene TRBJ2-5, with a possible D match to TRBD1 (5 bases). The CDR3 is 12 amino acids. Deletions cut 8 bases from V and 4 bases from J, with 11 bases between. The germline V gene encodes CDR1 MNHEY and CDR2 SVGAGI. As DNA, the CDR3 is TGTGCCAGCGGCCAGGGTACAGAGACCCAGTACTTC. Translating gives CASGQGTETQYF.

The CDR3 sequence: CASSDLGQGSYGYTF. The CDR3 bases are TGTGCCAGCAGTGATTTGGGACAGGGAAGCTATGGCTACACCTTC. The genes are TRBV6-1 and TRBJ1-2, with TRBD1 matching 9 bases. Germline V CDR1 and CDR2: MNHNS, SASEGT. The V gene end was trimmed by 3 bases and the J gene end by 4 bases; junction bases not matched to a gene: 6. The CDR3 is made up of 15 amino acids.

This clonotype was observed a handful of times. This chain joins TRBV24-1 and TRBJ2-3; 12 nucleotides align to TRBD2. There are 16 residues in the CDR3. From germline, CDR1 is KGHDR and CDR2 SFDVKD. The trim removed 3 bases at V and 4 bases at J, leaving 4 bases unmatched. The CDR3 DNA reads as TGTGCCACCAGTGATCCGACTAGCGGGGGCCCAGATACGCAGTATTTT. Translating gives CATSDPTSGGPDTQYF.

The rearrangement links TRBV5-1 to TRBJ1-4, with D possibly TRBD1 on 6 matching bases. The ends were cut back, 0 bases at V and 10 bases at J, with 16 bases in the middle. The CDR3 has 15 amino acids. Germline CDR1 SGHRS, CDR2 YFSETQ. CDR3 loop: CASSLDQGRSGKLFF. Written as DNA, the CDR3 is TGCGCCAGCAGCTTGGATCAGGGGCGCTCTGGAAAACTGTTTTTT.

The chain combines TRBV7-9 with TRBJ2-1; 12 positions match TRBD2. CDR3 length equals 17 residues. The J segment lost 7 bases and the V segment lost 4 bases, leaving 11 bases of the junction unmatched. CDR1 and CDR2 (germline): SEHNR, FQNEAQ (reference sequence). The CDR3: CASSYPGLAGGRNEQFF. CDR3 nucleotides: TGTGCCAGCAGCTATCCCGGGCTAGCGGGGGGGCGGAATGAGCAGTTCTTC.